This TCR beta chain was sequenced during a study of long-term antiretroviral therapy in people with HIV. Study-wide context: Collection dates of the earliest samples fall about a decade before the 2015 immediate-ART recommendation.

Run at survey level, the immunoSEQ assay was version v3.0. Per sample, sequencing targeted about 40,000-50,000 T-cell genomes. The protocol was immunoSEQ multiplex PCR, while the TCRdb copy is restricted to in-frame clones and leaves out a portion. Found here are just under 40,000 clones, 70% to 90% of them singletons; the top ten hold roughly 3.9%. Whole-study results and caveats: The repertoire was dominated at all time points by clones expanded before ART.

A word on this clone: The antigen remains unidentified.

The material sequenced was unsorted PBMCs, taken just before starting antiretroviral therapy. This sequence originates from a woman between 18 and 29 years old with HIV.

As DNA, the CDR3 is TGCGCCAGCAGCAAGACAGGGATACCTAGCACAGATACGCAGTATTTT. Protein sequence: CASSKTGIPSTDTQYF. V is TRBV5-1 and J is TRBJ2-3; TRBD1 matches at 7 bases. Trimming cost V 4 bases and J 0 bases; bases outside gene matches: 8. CDR1 and CDR2 (germline): SGHRS, YFSETQ. The CDR3 runs to 16 residues.